The rows below give T cell receptor beta chains drawn from one sample of a study of blood T cell repertoires in COVID-19. Only in-frame clones appear in the TCRdb table, and some are missing; sequencing was by immunoSEQ multiplex PCR. The table shows around 53,000 clones, with around 87% occurring only once. Sequencing input: peripheral blood. The receptors stem from a woman aged 55-70 years with COVID-19, enrolled during active disease. The CDR3 runs from the conserved cysteine through the conserved F or W. The order of the fields is clone size, J gene, V gene, D gene, CDR3 protein, CDR3 DNA. A D gene is named only where the DNA matches it firmly. Only some rows state a clone size, as once, few, many or a class for expanded clones.

>.|TRBJ2-1|TRBV6-5|TRBD1
CASRYRGISYNEQFF
TGTGCCAGCAGATACAGGGGTATCTCCTACAATGAGCAGTTCTTC
>.|TRBJ2-7|TRBV7-9|TRBD2
CASSPLPGLASEQYF
TGTGCCAGCAGCCCCCTCCCGGGACTAGCTTCCGAGCAGTACTTC
>.|TRBJ1-1|TRBV19|.
CASSIFADSRAFF
TGTGCCAGTAGTATCTTTGCGGATAGTCGGGCTTTCTTT
>.|TRBJ2-1|TRBV5-5|TRBD2
CASSLRPGLATYNEQFF
TGTGCCAGCAGCCTGCGACCGGGACTAGCGACGTACAATGAGCAGTTCTTC
>once|TRBJ2-5|TRBV6-5|TRBD2
CASSYSIGGGSETQYF
TGTGCCAGCAGTTACTCGATAGGAGGCGGGAGTGAGACCCAGTACTTC
>.|TRBJ2-2|TRBV18|TRBD1
CASSPRQGNTGELFF
TGTGCCAGCTCACCGAGACAGGGGAACACCGGGGAGCTGTTTTTT
>.|TRBJ1-3|TRBV21-1|.
CASSILCGNTIYF
TGTGCCAGCAGCATATTATGTGGAAACACCATATATTTT
>.|TRBJ2-1|TRBV28|TRBD1
CASSRDSGSYNEQFF
TGTGCCAGCAGTCGGGACAGTGGGTCCTACAATGAGCAGTTCTTC
>.|TRBJ2-2|TRBV27|.
CASSSLAGQDTGELFF
TGTGCCAGCAGTTCCCTAGCGGGACAGGACACCGGGGAGCTGTTTTTT
>.|TRBJ1-1|TRBV28|.
CASSLIVTEAFF
TGTGCCAGCAGTCTCATAGTCACTGAAGCTTTCTTT
>.|TRBJ1-2|TRBV19|.
CASGGGNYGYTF
TGTGCCTCCGGGGGGGGAAACTATGGCTACACCTTC
>once|TRBJ1-1|TRBV28|.
CASSPRLTMGTEAFF
TGTGCCAGCAGTCCCCGACTAACCATGGGCACTGAAGCTTTCTTT
>once|TRBJ2-7|TRBV6-2/TRBV6-3|TRBD2
CASSEGTSGTHYEQYF
TGTGCCAGCAGTGAGGGGACTAGCGGGACACACTACGAGCAGTACTTC
>.|TRBJ2-1|TRBV25-1|TRBD2
CASSEWGGSFNEQFF
TGTGCCAGCAGTGAATGGGGGGGGTCCTTCAATGAGCAGTTCTTC
>.|TRBJ2-1|TRBV27|TRBD1
CASSLGQAYYNEQFF
TGTGCCAGCAGTTTGGGACAGGCCTACTACAATGAGCAGTTCTTC
>once|TRBJ2-7|TRBV28|.
CASSFSGAGEQYF
TGTGCCAGCAGTTTTTCAGGGGCCGGGGAGCAGTACTTC
>.|TRBJ1-2|TRBV21-1|.
CASSLITGPPYGYTF
TGTGCCAGCAGCCTGATTACAGGGCCCCCCTATGGCTACACCTTC
>.|TRBJ2-7|TRBV2|.
CASGGSYEQYF
TGTGCCAGCGGCGGTTCCTACGAGCAGTACTTC
>.|TRBJ1-5|TRBV28|TRBD1
CASSFLSAGGNQPQHF
TGTGCCAGCAGTTTCTTGAGTGCAGGGGGGAATCAGCCCCAGCATTTT
>.|TRBJ1-3|TRBV13|TRBD1
CASSLTTWDSGNTIYF
TGTGCCAGCAGCTTGACTACATGGGACAGTGGAAACACCATATATTTT
>.|TRBJ2-3|TRBV19|.
CASSMEGPVDGISTDTQYF
TGTGCCAGTAGTATGGAGGGGCCAGTCGATGGTATTAGCACAGATACGCAGTATTTT
>.|TRBJ2-3|TRBV9|TRBD2
CASSELAGVVLDTQYF
TGTGCCAGCAGTGAGCTAGCGGGAGTAGTATTAGATACGCAGTATTTT
>.|TRBJ2-2|TRBV5-4|TRBD2
CASSKGTSGTTGELFF
TGTGCCAGCAGCAAAGGGACTAGCGGGACCACCGGGGAGCTGTTTTTT
>.|TRBJ2-7|TRBV30|.
CAWSAGVYEQYF
TGTGCCTGGAGTGCAGGGGTTTACGAGCAGTACTTC
>.|TRBJ1-1|TRBV6-2/TRBV6-3|TRBD1
CASSYTYTGTDEAFF
TGTGCCAGCAGTTACACCTATACCGGGACAGATGAAGCTTTCTTT
>.|TRBJ1-6|TRBV10-3|.
CAISESAAGSPLHF
TGTGCCATCAGTGAGTCAGCAGCGGGGTCACCCCTCCACTTT
>.|TRBJ2-7|TRBV6-5|TRBD2
CASSRTSHYEQYF
TGTGCCAGCAGCCGGACTAGCCACTACGAGCAGTACTTC
>.|TRBJ1-6|TRBV2|.
CASRDSNSPLHF
TGTGCCAGCAGGGACAGCAATTCACCCCTCCACTTT
>.|TRBJ2-7|TRBV27|TRBD1
CASSAQGLRDRSYEQYF
TGTGCCAGCAGTGCCCAGGGCCTCCGGGACAGGTCCTACGAGCAGTACTTC
>few|TRBJ2-7|TRBV3-1/TRBV3-2|.
CASSQVGGSSYEQYF
TGTGCCAGCAGCCAAGTTGGAGGGAGCTCCTACGAGCAGTACTTC
>.|TRBJ2-1|TRBV10-3|TRBD1
CAITRTGPYNEQFF
TGTGCCATCACCAGGACAGGACCCTACAATGAGCAGTTCTTC
>.|TRBJ2-7|TRBV3-1/TRBV3-2|TRBD2
CASSPRTSGSEQYF
TGTGCCAGCAGCCCCCGGACTAGCGGGAGCGAGCAGTACTTC
>.|TRBJ1-1|TRBV6-6|.
CASSQGRRPLTNTEAFF
TGTGCCAGCAGTCAGGGGAGGAGACCACTGACGAACACTGAAGCTTTCTTT
>.|TRBJ1-5|TRBV28|.
CASIITGGHQPQHF
TGTGCCAGCATAATTACAGGAGGGCATCAGCCCCAGCATTTT
>few|TRBJ2-2|TRBV19|TRBD1
CASSINRGTTGELFF
TGTGCCAGTAGTATCAACAGGGGCACTACCGGGGAGCTGTTTTTT
>.|TRBJ2-5|TRBV2|.
CASAGVEPANQETQYF
TGTGCCAGCGCCGGCGTCGAACCAGCGAACCAAGAGACCCAGTACTTC
>.|TRBJ2-2|TRBV10-3|.
CAIRGGQFTGELFF
TGTGCCATCAGGGGGGGACAGTTCACCGGGGAGCTGTTTTTT
>.|TRBJ2-2|TRBV9|.
CASSVVSVDTGELFF
TGTGCCAGCAGCGTAGTAAGCGTCGACACCGGGGAGCTGTTTTTT
>.|TRBJ2-7|TRBV5-4|TRBD2
CASSPGLAGGEQYF
TGTGCCAGCAGCCCGGGACTAGCGGGAGGCGAGCAGTACTTC
>.|TRBJ2-7|TRBV11-3|TRBD2
CASSCRRYGLAGVSHEQYF
TGTGCCAGCAGCTGCCGTAGATATGGACTAGCGGGAGTTTCCCACGAGCAGTACTTC
>.|TRBJ1-1|TRBV10-3|TRBD1
CAIRGTENTEAFF
TGTGCCATCAGGGGGACAGAAAACACTGAAGCTTTCTTT
>.|TRBJ2-1|TRBV7-3|.
CASSPLGAPPDYNEQFF
TGTGCCAGCAGCCCCCTGGGGGCCCCTCCGGACTACAATGAGCAGTTCTTC
>.|TRBJ2-1|TRBV7-3|TRBD2
CASSKAGGLSDEQFF
TGTGCCAGCAGCAAGGCGGGAGGGCTTTCCGATGAGCAGTTCTTC
>.|TRBJ1-4|TRBV12-5|.
CASGLPQGATNEKLFF
TGTGCTAGTGGTTTGCCGCAGGGTGCAACTAATGAAAAACTGTTTTTT
>.|TRBJ1-5|TRBV12-3/TRBV12-4|.
CASSSRGGQPQHF
TGTGCCAGCAGTTCCAGGGGTGGACAGCCCCAGCATTTT
>.|TRBJ1-1|TRBV5-4|.
CASSPGLGGNTEAFF
TGTGCCAGCAGCCCAGGTTTGGGGGGGAACACTGAAGCTTTCTTT
>few|TRBJ1-1|TRBV6-2/TRBV6-3|.
CASSWASGTKAFF
TGTGCCAGCAGTTGGGCCTCCGGGACAAAAGCTTTCTTT
>.|TRBJ2-3|TRBV11-3|.
CASSFSSTTDTQYF
TGTGCCAGCAGCTTTTCTAGTACCACAGATACGCAGTATTTT
>.|TRBJ1-4|TRBV30|.
CAWSTAAGNGEKLFF
TGTGCCTGGAGTACCGCCGCGGGGAACGGTGAAAAACTGTTTTTT
>.|TRBJ1-2|TRBV7-9|.
CASSAGDGYTF
TGTGCCAGCAGCGCAGGGGATGGCTACACCTTC
>once|TRBJ2-3|TRBV2|TRBD2
CAKGLAATDTQYF
TGTGCCAAGGGACTAGCGGCCACAGATACGCAGTATTTT
>.|TRBJ2-5|TRBV5-1|TRBD1
CASSLSGQGAGETQYF
TGCGCCAGCAGCTTGTCGGGACAGGGGGCTGGAGAGACCCAGTACTTC
>.|TRBJ1-5|TRBV4-1|TRBD1
CASGHNDRVNQPQHF
TGCGCCAGCGGACACAATGACAGGGTAAATCAGCCCCAGCATTTT
>.|TRBJ2-1|TRBV11-2|TRBD2
CASSLNEGLAGYNEQFF
TGTGCCAGCAGCTTGAACGAGGGACTAGCGGGGTACAATGAGCAGTTCTTC